The clone carrying this T cell receptor beta chain was counted ten times or more. This entry is derived from a study of immune heterogeneity within non-small cell lung tumors. The CDR3 runs to 15 residues. CDR1 is SGHTA, CDR2 FQGNSA, per germline. The V and J ends lost 6 bases and 2 bases, in that order; junction bases with no gene match: 6. Genomic DNA from bulk tumor acted as the template, and 600 ng was loaded per sample. Multiple biopsies spaced far apart were taken from each primary tumor during surgery. The patients were newly diagnosed with non-small cell lung cancer, had not been treated, and had curative surgery. Multiplex PCR (32 V and 13 J primers) was used to amplify the TCR beta CDR3. TCRdb processed the multiplex PCR reads anew with MiXCR; each CDR3 protein has one entry. The repertoire holds 8,500 to 11,000 distinct CDR3 sequences, with 17% as singletons.

This clonotype originated in a man aged 40-50 years with non-small cell lung cancer. The chain uses TRBV7-2 and TRBJ2-3, with TRBD2 matching over 9 bases. The sequenced sample was lung tumor tissue. CDR3 protein: CASRSGLAPTDTQYF. The CDR3 DNA is TGTGCCAGCAGATCAGGACTAGCGCCCACAGATACGCAGTATTTT.